The 24 T cell receptor beta chains given below trace back to one sample, sequenced in a study of T cells in Graves' hyperthyroidism and ophthalmopathy. RNA transcripts yielded amplified TCR beta CDR3 regions. HTBI primers drove first-round RT-PCR of the TCR CDR3. TCRdb re-derived calls from the multiplex PCR reads in MiXCR, one entry per CDR3 protein. The sample has more than 450,000 distinct CDR3 sequences, 14% seen once. Sequencing input: blood. All receptors derive from a woman between 35 and 50 years old with Graves' hyperthyroidism.

This clonotype was seen many times. This chain joins TRBV28 and TRBJ2-4, with D perhaps TRBD1 (6 bases). CDR3 length: 15 amino acids. The germline V gene has CDR1 MDHEN and CDR2 SYDVKM. V lost 6 bases and J lost 2, with 14 bases in between. CDR3: CASSSGASPKNIQYF. The CDR3 coding sequence is TGTGCCAGCAGCTCAGGGGCAAGTCCCAAAAACATTCAGTACTTC.

V usage is TRBV29-1 and J usage is TRBJ2-2; either TRBD1 or TRBD2 may fit D (7 bases each). Germline V gene data show CDR1 as SQVTM and CDR2 as ANQGSEA. The CDR3 has 15 amino acids. V was shortened by 7 bases and J by 4 bases, with 19 bases between the two germline ends. The CDR3 DNA is TGCAGCGCATGGGCAGGGGGGGCGGGCACCGGGGAGCTGTTTTTT. Translated, it gives CSAWAGGAGTGELFF.

The sample holds many counts of this clonotype. V gene TRBV28 combines with J gene TRBJ2-1; 7 bases line up with TRBD2. The CDR3 contains 15 residues. With V trimmed by 2 bases and J by 8 bases, 9 bases remained unmatched. CDR1 and CDR2 (germline): MDHEN, SYDVKM. CDR3 sequence: CASSLGTTRSYEQFF. The CDR3 region has the DNA TGTGCCAGCAGTTTAGGGACTACTAGAAGCTATGAGCAGTTCTTC.

The table lists this clonotype with many counts. A read error may account for a junction end that differs from germline. V and J are TRBV7-2 and TRBJ2-1; D may be TRBD2 (8 bases). The CDR3 sequence is 17 residues long. The germline gives CDR1 SGHTA, CDR2 FQGNSA. CDR3 loop: CASSLAGTVLGDNEQFF. The CDR3 nucleotides are TGTGCCAGCAGTTTAGCGGGGACAGTTTTGGGGGACAATGAGCAGTTCTTC.

Details on this clonotype: Compared with germline, one end of the junction differs, possibly owing to a read error. The chain links TRBV7-7 to TRBJ2-5, with D tentatively TRBD1 or TRBD2 (5 bases each). The CDR3 sequence is 14 residues long. The germline V gene encodes CDR1 SSHAT and CDR2 FNYEAQ (reference sequence). CDR3 sequence: CASSLGGWGETQYF. CDR3 DNA: TGTGCTAGCAGCTTAGGTGGTTGGGGGGAGACCCAGTACTTC.

This clonotype showed up many times. V gene TRBV28 combines with J gene TRBJ1-1; 7 bases agree with TRBD1. This CDR3 comprises 14 residues. After removal of 7 bases from V and 10 bases from J, the junction contained 15 bases not matched to a gene. CDR1 is MDHEN, CDR2 SYDVKM, per germline. For the CDR3, the DNA is TGTGCCAGCACCTCCGGCGAGGGGGCTCTGGTAGCTTTCTTT. Its translation: CASTSGEGALVAFF.

The table lists this clonotype with many counts. The V gene is TRBV28, the J gene TRBJ2-1; D may be TRBD2 (6 bases). The V end lost 3 bases, the J end lost 9 bases, and 12 bases lay between the germline ends. The germline CDR1 and CDR2 sequences are MDHEN and SYDVKM. This CDR3 is built from 13 residues. The chain's CDR3 is CASSFSGEGEQFF. CDR3 DNA sequence: TGTGCCAGCAGTTTCTCGGGAGAGGGTGAGCAGTTCTTC.

This clonotype has a handful of counts. The rearrangement links TRBV6-1 to TRBJ1-1, with 9 bases fitting TRBD1. Germline assignment: CDR1 MNHNS and CDR2 SASEGT. This CDR3 region has 12 residues. Germline trimming cut 11 bases from V and 4 bases from J; bases unmatched to any gene: 5. The CDR3 loop reads CALSTGGTEAFF. In DNA form, the CDR3 reads TGTGCCTTATCGACAGGGGGCACTGAAGCTTTCTTT.

This clonotype was detected many times. The chain is built from TRBV10-1 and TRBJ2-7, with D perhaps matching TRBD1 or TRBD2 (5 bases each). The V gene's germline CDR1 is WNHNN and CDR2 SYGVQD (reference sequence). The CDR3 extends over 14 amino acids. The germline V and J ends were trimmed by 7 bases and 4 bases, with 17 bases remaining between them. The CDR3 spells CASKRDQGPYEQYF. In DNA form, the CDR3 reads TGCGCCAGCAAACGGGATCAGGGCCCTTACGAGCAGTACTTC.

In this sample, this clonotype turned up a few times. This chain joins TRBV10-3 and TRBJ2-1; no firm D call. V dropped 10 bases and J dropped 6 bases, with 13 bases sitting between them. The CDR3 is 12 residues long. Germline lookup yields CDR1 ENHRY and CDR2 SYGVKD. The CDR3 DNA reads TGTGCCACCCTTCAAGGGATCAATGAGCAGTTCTTC. It translates to CATLQGINEQFF.

For this clonotype: A much larger clone lies a single base off, so this may be a read error. The genes are TRBV12-3 or TRBV12-4 and TRBJ2-3; 7 bases are shared with TRBD2. This CDR3 region has 17 residues. The CDR3 DNA is TGTGCCAGCAGTCCCCTCGGGGAAGCGGGAAACACAGATACGCCGTATTTT. This gives the protein CASSPLGEAGNTDTPYF.

The gene calls are TRBV2 and TRBJ2-3, with 12 bases identical to TRBD1. CDR1 and CDR2 (germline): SNHLY, FYNNEI. This CDR3 region has 15 residues. The V and J ends lost 6 bases and 6 bases, in that order; junction bases with no gene match: 7. For the CDR3, the DNA is TGTGCCAGCAGGTTGGGACAGGGGGCTGGCGATACGCAGTATTTT. Its protein is CASRLGQGAGDTQYF. Drawing the rest from reference TRBV2 and TRBJ2-3, the complete variable domain is EPEVTQTPSHQVTQMGQEVILRCVPISNHLYFYWYRQILGQKVEFLVSFYNNEISEKSEIFDDQFSVERPDGSNFTLKIRSTKLEDSAMYFCASRLGQGAGDTQYFGPGTRLTVL.

This clonotype was recorded many times. The rearrangement joins TRBV29-1 to TRBJ2-3, with 9 positions matching TRBD2. CDR1 is SQVTM and CDR2 is ANQGSEA in the germline V gene. V trimming: 3 bases; J trimming: 4 bases; junction bases outside the gene matches: 5. The CDR3 has 14 amino acids. CDR3 coding DNA: TGCAGCGTTGACCGGCGGGAGGGTCCAGATACGCAGTATTTT. This encodes CSVDRREGPDTQYF.

The CDR3 loop reads CASSSLEGQGMAEAFF. In nucleotides, the CDR3 is TGTGCCAGCAGTTCTCTAGAGGGACAGGGAATGGCTGAAGCTTTCTTT. This chain joins TRBV6-9 and TRBJ1-1; TRBD1 aligns across 9 bases. The CDR3 runs to 16 residues. The ends lost 4 bases at V and 6 bases at J; junction bases unmatched: 12. Germline loops: CDR1 MNHGY, CDR2 SVAAGI.

This clonotype was picked up many times. V usage is TRBV20-1 and J usage is TRBJ2-1, with 10 positions matching TRBD1. J gave up 7 bases and V 4 bases, and 7 bases lay outside the gene matches. CDR3 length: 14 amino acids. Germline assignment: CDR1 DFQATT and CDR2 SNEGSKA (reference sequence). CDR3 in amino acids: CSATTGTGVNEQFF. In nucleotides, the CDR3 is TGCAGTGCTACCACAGGGACAGGGGTGAATGAGCAGTTCTTC.

This clonotype was counted ten times or more. The chain combines TRBV7-2 with TRBJ2-5, with D hard to call. CDR3 length: 14 residues. V was trimmed by 1 base and J by 5 bases, leaving 11 bases between them. CDR1 is SGHTA and CDR2 is FQGNSA in the germline V gene. DNA of the CDR3: TGTGCCAGCAGCTTAGTGGGCAGGCAGGAGACCCAGTACTTC. As protein: CASSLVGRQETQYF.

A few counts support this clonotype. The chain joins TRBV30 to TRBJ1-4; D unclear. This CDR3 is 14 amino acids long. Between the trimmed V and J ends, which lost 5 bases and 0 bases, there was a span of 10 bases. Germline values: CDR1 GTSNPN, CDR2 SVGIG (reference sequence). CDR3 nucleotides: TGTGCCTGGCGATCGTCCGCAACTAATGAAAAACTGTTTTTT. Translated, it gives CAWRSSATNEKLFF.

In its sample, this clonotype was seen a few times. The chain employs TRBV5-6 and TRBJ2-6; 9 nucleotides agree with TRBD1. The V gene end was trimmed by 4 bases and the J gene end by 13 bases; junction bases not matched to a gene: 6. Germline assignment: CDR1 SGHDT and CDR2 YYEEEE. The CDR3 loop spans 13 amino acids. The CDR3 region has the DNA TGTGCCAGCAGCCTGGGACAGGGATCTGTCCTGACTTTC. This codes for CASSLGQGSVLTF.

This clonotype was detected a few times. The chain employs TRBV19 and TRBJ2-1; D remains ambiguous. Trimming cost V 3 bases and J 0 bases, with 9 bases left between them. CDR3 length: 15 amino acids. Per germline, CDR1 LNHDA and CDR2 SQIVND (reference sequence). DNA for the CDR3: TGTGCCAGTAGTATGCAGGCGAGCTCCTACAATGAGCAGTTCTTC. It yields the protein CASSMQASSYNEQFF.

The chain employs TRBV24-1 and TRBJ2-4, with a possible D match to TRBD2 (5 bases). Germline V gene lookup returns CDR1 KGHDR and CDR2 SFDVKD. This CDR3 contains 13 residues. Trimming cost V 6 bases and J 6 bases, with 11 bases left between them. DNA of the CDR3: TGTGCCACCAGTTCCGGAGGTGGAAACATTCAGTACTTC. This sequence encodes CATSSGGGNIQYF.

This clonotype was counted at least ten times. The V gene is TRBV3-1, the J gene TRBJ2-7; 13 bases match TRBD2. Trimming at V came to 5 bases and at J to 5 bases, leaving 9 bases not matched to a gene. The length of the CDR3 is 16 residues. Per the germline V gene, CDR1 is LGHDT and CDR2 is YNNKEL (reference sequence). The DNA for the CDR3 is TGTGCCAGCAGCATCCAGCCGACTAGCGGGAGGAACGAGCAGTACTTC. Translating gives CASSIQPTSGRNEQYF.

This clonotype was recorded many times. The rearrangement links TRBV6-1 to TRBJ2-7; 9 bases are a match to TRBD2. The trim removed 0 bases at V and 4 bases at J, leaving 13 bases unmatched. The CDR3 runs 18 residues. Germline V gene lookup returns CDR1 MNHNS and CDR2 SASEGT. The CDR3 loop is CASSEALKVRAGGYEQYF. CDR3 sequence (DNA): TGTGCCAGCAGTGAAGCGCTTAAGGTCCGAGCGGGAGGTTACGAGCAGTACTTC.

This clonotype has more than one count but fewer than ten. The genes are TRBV5-1 and TRBJ1-1; no firm D call. Germline V gene sequence: CDR1 SGHRS, CDR2 YFSETQ. This CDR3 spans 15 amino acids. V was shortened by 0 bases and J by 5 bases, with 14 bases between the two germline ends. The CDR3 here is CASSLVAGPGTEAFF. The CDR3 DNA is TGCGCCAGCAGCTTGGTGGCTGGGCCGGGGACTGAAGCTTTCTTT. The whole variable domain, remainder taken from reference TRBV5-1 and TRBJ1-1, is KAGVTQTPRYLIKTRGQQVTLSCSPISGHRSVSWYQQTPGQGLQFLFEYFSETQRNKGNFPGRFSGRQFSNSRSEMNVSTLELGDSALYLCASSLVAGPGTEAFFGQGTRLTVV.

The rearrangement joins TRBV6-1 to TRBJ2-4, with D maybe TRBD2 (5 bases). Between the trimmed V and J ends, which lost 11 bases and 8 bases, there was a span of 16 bases. CDR1 and CDR2 from the germline V gene are MNHNS and SASEGT. CDR3 length: 12 residues. The CDR3 DNA is TGTGCCGGTCGGGAACCCGCGGACATTCAGTACTTC. Its translation is CAGREPADIQYF.